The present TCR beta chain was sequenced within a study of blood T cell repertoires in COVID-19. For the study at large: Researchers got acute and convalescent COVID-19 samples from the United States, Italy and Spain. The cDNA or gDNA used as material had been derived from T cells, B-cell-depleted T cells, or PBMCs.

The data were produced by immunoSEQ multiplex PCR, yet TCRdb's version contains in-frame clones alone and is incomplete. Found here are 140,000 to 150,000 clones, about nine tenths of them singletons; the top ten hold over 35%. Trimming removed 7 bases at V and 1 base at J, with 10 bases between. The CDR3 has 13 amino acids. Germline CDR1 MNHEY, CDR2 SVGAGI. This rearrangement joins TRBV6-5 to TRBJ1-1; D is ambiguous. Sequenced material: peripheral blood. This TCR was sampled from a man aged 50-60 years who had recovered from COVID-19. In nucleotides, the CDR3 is TGTGCCAGCACTCGAGTTGGGAACACTGAAGCTTTCTTT. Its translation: CASTRVGNTEAFF.